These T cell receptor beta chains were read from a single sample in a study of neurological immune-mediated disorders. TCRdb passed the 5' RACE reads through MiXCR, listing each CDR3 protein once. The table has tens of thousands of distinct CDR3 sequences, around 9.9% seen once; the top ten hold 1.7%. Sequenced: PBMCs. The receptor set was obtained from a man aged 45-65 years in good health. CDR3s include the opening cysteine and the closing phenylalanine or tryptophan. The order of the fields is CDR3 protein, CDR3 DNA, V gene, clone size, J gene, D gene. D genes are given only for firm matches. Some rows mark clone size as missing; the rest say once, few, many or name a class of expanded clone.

CDR3aa: CASSLGSLGQSTYEQYF
CDR3nt: TGCGCCAGCAGCTTGGGGTCACTGGGACAGTCGACCTACGAGCAGTACTTC
v_gene: TRBV5-1
abundance: many
j_gene: TRBJ2-7
d_gene: TRBD1

CDR3aa: CASRTTGHGGEAFF
CDR3nt: TGTGCCAGCAGGACGACAGGGCACGGGGGTGAAGCTTTCTTT
v_gene: TRBV12-3/TRBV12-4
abundance: many
j_gene: TRBJ1-1
d_gene: TRBD1

CDR3aa: CASSPRGTEANYGYTF
CDR3nt: TGTGCCAGCTCACCACGAGGGACCGAAGCTAACTATGGCTACACCTTC
v_gene: TRBV18
abundance: many
j_gene: TRBJ1-2
d_gene: .

CDR3aa: CSAPWGTKNTGELFF
CDR3nt: TGCAGTGCTCCCTGGGGGACAAAGAACACCGGGGAGCTGTTTTTT
v_gene: TRBV20-1
abundance: many
j_gene: TRBJ2-2
d_gene: .

CDR3aa: CATSMGLAGGTDTQYF
CDR3nt: TGTGCCACCAGCATGGGACTAGCGGGGGGCACAGATACGCAGTATTTT
v_gene: TRBV15
abundance: many
j_gene: TRBJ2-3
d_gene: TRBD2

CDR3aa: CASSPERGPNQETQYF
CDR3nt: TGTGCCAGCAGCCCCGAGCGGGGGCCCAACCAAGAGACCCAGTACTTC
v_gene: TRBV4-2
abundance: few
j_gene: TRBJ2-5
d_gene: TRBD2

CDR3aa: CSARVSAFRGDTQYF
CDR3nt: TGCAGTGCTAGAGTGAGTGCCTTCAGGGGAGATACGCAGTATTTT
v_gene: TRBV20-1
abundance: many
j_gene: TRBJ2-3
d_gene: .

CDR3aa: CASSLVGDSSYEQYF
CDR3nt: TGCGCCAGCAGCTTGGTGGGCGATAGCTCCTACGAGCAGTACTTC
v_gene: TRBV5-1
abundance: many
j_gene: TRBJ2-7
d_gene: .

CDR3aa: CASSESGRVHTDTQYF
CDR3nt: TGTGCCAGCAGTGAATCAGGGAGGGTTCACACAGATACGCAGTATTTT
v_gene: TRBV25-1
abundance: many
j_gene: TRBJ2-3
d_gene: TRBD2

CDR3aa: CASSLMGRGLDGELFF
CDR3nt: TGTGCCAGCAGTTTAATGGGCAGGGGGCTGGACGGGGAGCTGTTTTTT
v_gene: TRBV27
abundance: many
j_gene: TRBJ2-2
d_gene: TRBD1

CDR3aa: CASTFSSSGANVLTF
CDR3nt: TGTGCCAGCACCTTCTCAAGTTCTGGGGCCAACGTCCTGACTTTC
v_gene: TRBV5-5
abundance: many
j_gene: TRBJ2-6
d_gene: .

CDR3aa: CASSPVLGTQYNEQFF
CDR3nt: TGCGCCAGCAGCCCGGTCCTCGGGACCCAATACAATGAGCAGTTCTTC
v_gene: TRBV5-1
abundance: many
j_gene: TRBJ2-1
d_gene: .

CDR3aa: CASSLGEVTGQNTEAFF
CDR3nt: TGTGCCAGCAGCTTAGGGGAGGTTACAGGGCAGAACACTGAAGCTTTCTTT
v_gene: TRBV11-2
abundance: many
j_gene: TRBJ1-1
d_gene: .

CDR3aa: CSARAGGTNTGELFF
CDR3nt: TGCAGTGCTAGAGCGGGGGGGACGAACACCGGGGAGCTGTTTTTT
v_gene: TRBV20-1
abundance: many
j_gene: TRBJ2-2
d_gene: TRBD2

CDR3aa: CASSFVPAGNLDTQYF
CDR3nt: TGTGCCAGCAGCTTCGTCCCAGCGGGGAATCTAGATACGCAGTATTTT
v_gene: TRBV7-2
abundance: many
j_gene: TRBJ2-3
d_gene: TRBD2

CDR3aa: CASSYPGLRSETQYF
CDR3nt: TGTGCCAGCAGCTACCCGGGACTCCGGTCGGAGACCCAGTACTTC
v_gene: TRBV7-2
abundance: many
j_gene: TRBJ2-5
d_gene: .

CDR3aa: CSARDGQGDQPQHF
CDR3nt: TGCAGTGCTAGAGATGGGCAGGGGGATCAGCCCCAGCATTTT
v_gene: TRBV20-1
abundance: many
j_gene: TRBJ1-5
d_gene: TRBD1

CDR3aa: CATSSGPNYGYTF
CDR3nt: TGTGCCACCAGCAGTGGGCCGAACTATGGCTACACCTTC
v_gene: TRBV15
abundance: many
j_gene: TRBJ1-2
d_gene: .

CDR3aa: CASSLDLGAPGNTIYF
CDR3nt: TGTGCCAGCAGCTTAGATCTGGGCGCTCCTGGAAACACCATATATTTT
v_gene: TRBV7-2
abundance: many
j_gene: TRBJ1-3
d_gene: .

CDR3aa: CTSSQDRGLAGHSSYEQYF
CDR3nt: TGTACCAGCAGCCAAGACCGGGGACTAGCGGGGCACAGCTCCTACGAGCAGTACTTC
v_gene: TRBV14
abundance: .
j_gene: TRBJ2-7
d_gene: TRBD2

CDR3aa: CASSLDGATYEQYF
CDR3nt: TGTGCCAGCAGCTTAGACGGGGCCACGTACGAGCAGTACTTC
v_gene: TRBV7-2
abundance: many
j_gene: TRBJ2-7
d_gene: .

CDR3aa: CATASASGTDTQYF
CDR3nt: TGTGCCACTGCCTCGGCTAGCGGCACAGATACGCAGTATTTT
v_gene: TRBV7-2
abundance: many
j_gene: TRBJ2-3
d_gene: .

CDR3aa: CASSYSRVAMNTEAFF
CDR3nt: TGTGCCAGCAGTTACTCGAGAGTGGCCATGAACACTGAAGCTTTCTTT
v_gene: TRBV6-5
abundance: many
j_gene: TRBJ1-1
d_gene: .

CDR3aa: CASSLEVGPQPQHF
CDR3nt: TGTGCCAGCAGCTTAGAAGTGGGGCCCCAGCCCCAGCATTTT
v_gene: TRBV7-2
abundance: many
j_gene: TRBJ1-5
d_gene: .

CDR3aa: CASSPRGISNEQFF
CDR3nt: TGCGCCAGCAGCCCCAGGGGGATTAGCAATGAGCAGTTCTTC
v_gene: TRBV5-1
abundance: many
j_gene: TRBJ2-1
d_gene: TRBD1

CDR3aa: CAISESGVSEQYF
CDR3nt: TGTGCCATCAGTGAGTCGGGCGTTTCCGAGCAGTACTTC
v_gene: TRBV10-3
abundance: many
j_gene: TRBJ2-7
d_gene: .

CDR3aa: CASSRGLASRETQYF
CDR3nt: TGTGCCAGCAGCAGGGGACTAGCGTCTCGGGAGACCCAGTACTTC
v_gene: TRBV9
abundance: .
j_gene: TRBJ2-5
d_gene: TRBD2

CDR3aa: CASSLALTGVNTEAFF
CDR3nt: TGTGCCAGCAGCTTGGCCTTGACAGGGGTGAACACTGAAGCTTTCTTT
v_gene: TRBV5-6
abundance: many
j_gene: TRBJ1-1
d_gene: TRBD1

CDR3aa: CASSDNRGLIQNIQYF
CDR3nt: TGTGCCAGCAGTGACAACAGGGGTTTGATACAAAACATTCAGTACTTC
v_gene: TRBV25-1
abundance: many
j_gene: TRBJ2-4
d_gene: TRBD1

CDR3aa: CASSWAPDGGDTQYF
CDR3nt: TGCGCCAGCAGCTGGGCACCCGACGGGGGAGATACGCAGTATTTT
v_gene: TRBV5-1
abundance: many
j_gene: TRBJ2-3
d_gene: .

CDR3aa: CASSSRPSGANVLTF
CDR3nt: TGCGCCAGCAGCAGTAGACCCTCCGGGGCCAACGTCCTGACTTTC
v_gene: TRBV5-1
abundance: many
j_gene: TRBJ2-6
d_gene: .

CDR3aa: CASSQGSGAESSYNEQFF
CDR3nt: TGTGCCAGCAGCCAGGGTAGCGGGGCCGAGAGCTCCTACAATGAGCAGTTCTTC
v_gene: TRBV14
abundance: many
j_gene: TRBJ2-1
d_gene: TRBD2

CDR3aa: CASSRQGVNIQYF
CDR3nt: TGTGCCAGCAGCCGACAGGGCGTAAACATTCAGTACTTC
v_gene: TRBV7-2
abundance: many
j_gene: TRBJ2-4
d_gene: TRBD1

CDR3aa: CSVARGGQETQYF
CDR3nt: TGCAGCGTTGCCAGGGGAGGTCAAGAGACCCAGTACTTC
v_gene: TRBV29-1
abundance: many
j_gene: TRBJ2-5
d_gene: .

CDR3aa: CASTRSSANNEQFF
CDR3nt: TGTGCCAGCACCCGGAGTAGCGCAAACAATGAGCAGTTCTTC
v_gene: TRBV28
abundance: once
j_gene: TRBJ2-1
d_gene: .

CDR3aa: CASSRDGTGELFF
CDR3nt: TGCGCCAGCAGTCGGGACGGTACCGGGGAGCTGTTTTTT
v_gene: TRBV5-1
abundance: many
j_gene: TRBJ2-2
d_gene: .

CDR3aa: CAISATREEETQYF
CDR3nt: TGTGCCATCAGTGCAACGAGGGAAGAAGAGACCCAGTACTTC
v_gene: TRBV10-3
abundance: many
j_gene: TRBJ2-5
d_gene: .

CDR3aa: CASSYSGAAHTDTQYF
CDR3nt: TGTGCCAGCAGTTACTCTGGGGCCGCCCACACAGATACGCAGTATTTT
v_gene: TRBV6-6
abundance: many
j_gene: TRBJ2-3
d_gene: .

CDR3aa: CASSQGVGGELFF
CDR3nt: TGTGCCAGCAGCCAAGGGGTCGGCGGGGAGCTGTTTTTT
v_gene: TRBV14
abundance: .
j_gene: TRBJ2-2
d_gene: .

CDR3aa: CASSLGVAGGGDTQYF
CDR3nt: TGCGCCAGCAGCTTGGGAGTAGCTGGTGGGGGTGATACGCAGTATTTT
v_gene: TRBV5-1
abundance: many
j_gene: TRBJ2-3
d_gene: .

CDR3aa: CAIRQGQSYGYTF
CDR3nt: TGTGCCATCCGCCAGGGACAGAGTTATGGCTACACCTTC
v_gene: TRBV6-1
abundance: few
j_gene: TRBJ1-2
d_gene: TRBD1

CDR3aa: CASSLAWDRLYF
CDR3nt: TGTGCCAGCAGCCTAGCCTGGGACAGACTCTACTTC
v_gene: TRBV3-1
abundance: many
j_gene: TRBJ2-5
d_gene: TRBD1

CDR3aa: CASSQEWTSGINEQYF
CDR3nt: TGCGCCAGCAGCCAAGAATGGACTAGCGGGATCAACGAGCAGTACTTC
v_gene: TRBV4-1
abundance: many
j_gene: TRBJ2-7
d_gene: TRBD2

CDR3aa: CASSWGAPNEQFF
CDR3nt: TGCGCCAGCAGTTGGGGGGCTCCCAATGAGCAGTTCTTC
v_gene: TRBV6-2/TRBV6-3
abundance: .
j_gene: TRBJ2-1
d_gene: .

CDR3aa: CASSLDGNGREQYF
CDR3nt: TGCGCCAGCAGCTTGGATGGGAATGGTAGAGAGCAGTACTTC
v_gene: TRBV5-1
abundance: many
j_gene: TRBJ2-7
d_gene: .

CDR3aa: CASSYKDLDTQYF
CDR3nt: TGTGCCAGCAGTTACAAGGATTTAGATACGCAGTATTTT
v_gene: TRBV6-5
abundance: many
j_gene: TRBJ2-3
d_gene: .

CDR3aa: CASSLSEGSYNEQFF
CDR3nt: TGCGCCAGCAGCTTGTCAGAGGGCTCCTACAATGAGCAGTTCTTC
v_gene: TRBV5-1
abundance: many
j_gene: TRBJ2-1
d_gene: .

CDR3aa: CASTNLGVAGIPLGTDTQYF
CDR3nt: TGTGCCAGCACTAACCTCGGGGTAGCGGGGATCCCACTTGGGACAGATACGCAGTATTTT
v_gene: TRBV6-5
abundance: few
j_gene: TRBJ2-3
d_gene: TRBD2

CDR3aa: CASSLDRVSTGELFF
CDR3nt: TGCGCCAGCAGCTTGGATCGGGTTAGCACCGGGGAGCTGTTTTTT
v_gene: TRBV5-1
abundance: .
j_gene: TRBJ2-2
d_gene: .

CDR3aa: CASSFSREMHTEAFF
CDR3nt: TGCGCCAGCAGCTTTTCCAGGGAGATGCACACTGAAGCTTTCTTT
v_gene: TRBV5-1
abundance: many
j_gene: TRBJ1-1
d_gene: .

CDR3aa: CASSGKDTGELFF
CDR3nt: TGTGCCAGCTCGGGAAAGGACACCGGGGAGCTGTTTTTT
v_gene: TRBV6-4
abundance: many
j_gene: TRBJ2-2
d_gene: .